A selection of T cell receptor beta chains follows, all from one sample in a study of long-term antiretroviral therapy in people with HIV. The data were produced by immunoSEQ multiplex PCR, yet TCRdb's version contains in-frame clones alone and is incomplete. This sample has 29,000 or so clones, with about 93% found just once. The source was unsorted PBMCs, collected 6.5 years after starting antiretroviral therapy. The origin of the receptors is a woman in her 40s with HIV. Each CDR3 is given with its conserved first and last residue. D genes are given only for firm matches. Only part of the rows carry a size: once, few, many, or a class if the clone is expanded.

DNA | CDR3 | V | D | size | J
TGTGCCAGCAGCTTAGGGGGCCGGAACACCGGGGAGCTGTTTTTT | CASSLGGRNTGELFF | TRBV7-6 | . | . | TRBJ2-2
TGTGCCAGCAGGTCCGACTCGGGGGGGCCAACAGATACGCAGTATTTT | CASRSDSGGPTDTQYF | TRBV27 | TRBD2 | . | TRBJ2-3
TGTGCCAGCACCCTGCCGGGTAATGAAAAACTGTTTTTT | CASTLPGNEKLFF | TRBV7-2 | . | . | TRBJ1-4
TGTGCCTGGGCCGGGACAGATAATTCACCCCTCCACTTT | CAWAGTDNSPLHF | TRBV30 | TRBD1 | . | TRBJ1-6
TGTGCCAGCAGCTTGGACAGGGCGGCCTTATCGGGCTACACCTTC | CASSLDRAALSGYTF | TRBV5-4 | . | . | TRBJ1-2
TGTGCCATCAGTACGACTGGCGGGCGTCCTAGCACAGATACGCAGTATTTT | CAISTTGGRPSTDTQYF | TRBV10-3 | . | . | TRBJ2-3
TGTGCCAGCAGCTTGGTAAAGGACAGGGGAACCGGGGAGCTGTTTTTT | CASSLVKDRGTGELFF | TRBV5-6 | TRBD1 | . | TRBJ2-2
TGTGCCAGCAGTCGACAGGGGACTGACTCTGGGGCCAACGTCCTGACTTTC | CASSRQGTDSGANVLTF | TRBV27 | TRBD1 | . | TRBJ2-6
TGTGCCAGCAGTTACCCAAGACAGGGGGTGTACGAGCAGTACTTC | CASSYPRQGVYEQYF | TRBV6-5 | TRBD1 | . | TRBJ2-7
TGTGCCAGCAATAACGACGGGGACGACTACGAGCAGTACTTC | CASNNDGDDYEQYF | TRBV6-1 | . | . | TRBJ2-7
TGTGCCAGCAGCTTAGCGTTTACGACAGGCGTACCCTACGAGCAGTACTTC | CASSLAFTTGVPYEQYF | TRBV7-9 | . | . | TRBJ2-7
TGTGCCAGCAGCCCTCGAAAAGAGACCCAGTACTTC | CASSPRKETQYF | TRBV6-6 | . | . | TRBJ2-5
TGCAGCGTCCCGGAGGGGGGGAGTGATGGCTACACCTTC | CSVPEGGSDGYTF | TRBV29-1 | . | . | TRBJ1-2
TGTGCCAGCAGCCTAAACCTTGGGGGGGGCACAGATACGCAGTATTTT | CASSLNLGGGTDTQYF | TRBV7-3 | TRBD2 | . | TRBJ2-3
TGCGCCAGCAGCCAAGTCCAGGATGAAAAACTGTTTTTT | CASSQVQDEKLFF | TRBV4-3 | . | . | TRBJ1-4
TGTGCCAGTAGTATTTGGGCAGGGGGAGGCACAGATACGCAGTATTTT | CASSIWAGGGTDTQYF | TRBV19 | TRBD1 | . | TRBJ2-3
TGTGCCAGTAGTATAGATCATTTACGGGGGGCCCCCAAGGCGAAACAGCCCCAGCATTTT | CASSIDHLRGAPKAKQPQHF | TRBV19 | . | once | TRBJ1-5
TGTGCCAGCAGGGCGGACAGGGTAGACACCTTC | CASRADRVDTF | TRBV2 | TRBD1 | . | TRBJ1-2
TGTGCCAGCAGTTCACTAGCACGAGGAGAGACCCAGTACTTC | CASSSLARGETQYF | TRBV6-6 | . | . | TRBJ2-5
TGCGCCAGCAGCCCCCATGGGGGGGCCGACTATGGCTACACCTTC | CASSPHGGADYGYTF | TRBV4-1 | . | . | TRBJ1-2
TGTGCCAGCAGCTCCCGGGGAGGGGCTCGATATGGCTACACCTTC | CASSSRGGARYGYTF | TRBV5-6 | . | once | TRBJ1-2
TGCGCCAGCAGCCAAGACCTAGTCACAGATACGCAGTATTTT | CASSQDLVTDTQYF | TRBV4-3 | . | . | TRBJ2-3
TGTGCCAGAAGCTCGAAAGGTCTCCTTCGAGATGAGCAGTTCTTC | CARSSKGLLRDEQFF | TRBV7-5 | . | . | TRBJ2-1
TGTGCCAGCAGCCCCTCACAGGGCAACTCACCCCTCCACTTT | CASSPSQGNSPLHF | TRBV7-2 | . | . | TRBJ1-6
TGCAGTGCTAGTAATTATGAGCAGTTCTTC | CSASNYEQFF | TRBV20-1 | . | . | TRBJ2-1
TGTGCCAGCAGCGGAGTCGGCAATGAGCAGTTCTTC | CASSGVGNEQFF | TRBV9 | . | . | TRBJ2-1
TGTGCCAGCAGCCCGTGGGCGGGGGGCACAGATACGCAGTATTTT | CASSPWAGGTDTQYF | TRBV9 | TRBD2 | . | TRBJ2-3
TGTGCCAGCAGCGAGCTGCTTGCTGGAAACACCATATATTTT | CASSELLAGNTIYF | TRBV11-2 | . | once | TRBJ1-3
TGTGCCAGCAGCGGGGAATTTGTCGATGGATTGTACACCTTC | CASSGEFVDGLYTF | TRBV9 | . | . | TRBJ1-2
TGTGCCAGCAGTCCAGGGTGGAGTGGCTACACCTTC | CASSPGWSGYTF | TRBV6-6 | . | . | TRBJ1-2
TGTGCCATCGGACTGACCGGGGAGTATCAGCCCCAGCATTTT | CAIGLTGEYQPQHF | TRBV10-3 | . | once | TRBJ1-5
TGTGCCAGCAGCTTCACCACCGGGGAGCTGTTTTTT | CASSFTTGELFF | TRBV7-3 | . | . | TRBJ2-2
TGTGCCATCAGTGAGACCTGGGACGGACCTGAACTGGTGGCCCAGTACTTC | CAISETWDGPELVAQYF | TRBV10-3 | . | few | TRBJ2-5
TGTGCCAGTAGTGAACAGGGGGCGACGGACCTACCCCAACCCCTCCACTTT | CASSEQGATDLPQPLHF | TRBV19 | TRBD1 | . | TRBJ1-6
TGTGCCAGCAGCTTATCCCAGGGAAACAATGAGCAGTTCTTC | CASSLSQGNNEQFF | TRBV7-3 | . | . | TRBJ2-1
TGCGCCAGCAGCCCCCGATCTGCAGCTAACTATGGCTACACCTTC | CASSPRSAANYGYTF | TRBV4-1 | . | . | TRBJ1-2
TGTGCCAGCCGCGAATCGCAGGCCAACACTGAAGCTTTCTTT | CASRESQANTEAFF | TRBV6-5 | . | once | TRBJ1-1
TGTGCCAGTGGGAACAGGGTGAACTCTGGAAACACCATATATTTT | CASGNRVNSGNTIYF | TRBV19 | . | . | TRBJ1-3
TGTGCCTGGAGTGTGGAGGGTTCCTACAATGAGCAGTTCTTC | CAWSVEGSYNEQFF | TRBV30 | . | . | TRBJ2-1
TGTGCCAGTAGTAGTAACAGGGGGCTTGGTGAGCAGTACTTC | CASSSNRGLGEQYF | TRBV19 | TRBD1 | . | TRBJ2-7
TGTGCCAGCAGCCCACAGGGGACTGAAGCTTTCTTT | CASSPQGTEAFF | TRBV14 | TRBD1 | . | TRBJ1-1
TGTGCCAGTCGGTATGGGGCTGAGCAGTTCTTC | CASRYGAEQFF | TRBV19 | . | . | TRBJ2-1
TGTGCCAGCAGCTTTTCCGGGGACCCCTCCTACAATGAGCAGTTCTTC | CASSFSGDPSYNEQFF | TRBV7-2 | . | . | TRBJ2-1
TGTGCCAGCAGCTCCGAATGGGGCAGGGGAAGCAATGAGCAGTTCTTC | CASSSEWGRGSNEQFF | TRBV11-3 | . | . | TRBJ2-1
TGTGCCAGCAGCCCAGGACAGGGAACTAACTATGGCTACACCTTC | CASSPGQGTNYGYTF | TRBV11-2 | TRBD1 | . | TRBJ1-2
TGTGCCAGCAGCTTATTTGGACAGGGGGCCTATTCACCCCTCCACTTT | CASSLFGQGAYSPLHF | TRBV11-2 | TRBD1 | . | TRBJ1-6
TGCGCCAGCAGCCAAGATCTGGGCCAACCACCGTCTGCACTGTTTTTT | CASSQDLGQPPSALFF | TRBV4-3 | . | . | TRBJ1-4
TGTGCCAGAAGCCGCGGACAGGGGGCGGAAAAACTGTTTTTT | CARSRGQGAEKLFF | TRBV5-3 | TRBD1 | . | TRBJ1-4
TGTGCCTGGAGTCACCCCGGGACAGGGGTCAGTGGCTACACCTTC | CAWSHPGTGVSGYTF | TRBV30 | TRBD1 | . | TRBJ1-2
TGCGCCAGCAGCCAAGACCTCGGCAGGGCTGCTGAAGCTTTCTTT | CASSQDLGRAAEAFF | TRBV4-3 | . | . | TRBJ1-1
TGTGCCAGCAACTTACGTCCCGGGATCCGATCACCCCTCCACTTT | CASNLRPGIRSPLHF | TRBV6-5 | . | . | TRBJ1-6
TGTGCCAGCAGCCAAGATAGGGGGGATAACTATGGCTACACCTTC | CASSQDRGDNYGYTF | TRBV4-2 | . | . | TRBJ1-2
TGCACCAGCAGCCAAAGGACTAGATTTTGCGGGGAGCTGTTTTTT | CTSSQRTRFCGELFF | TRBV1 | . | . | TRBJ2-2
TGTGCCAGCAGCCCTGGGTACAGGGCAGAGAATACCGGGGAGCTGTTTTTT | CASSPGYRAENTGELFF | TRBV11-2 | . | . | TRBJ2-2
TGTGCCTGGACCTCCAGTAGCAATCAGCCCCAGCATTTT | CAWTSSSNQPQHF | TRBV30 | . | . | TRBJ1-5
TGTGCCAGCAGACAGACCTCTAGCGGCGGCACAGATACGCAGTATTTT | CASRQTSSGGTDTQYF | TRBV7-3 | TRBD2 | . | TRBJ2-3
TGTGCCAGCAGTAGGAGGGAGGGCGAAGCTTTCTTT | CASSRREGEAFF | TRBV2 | . | . | TRBJ1-1
TGTGCCAGCAGCTGGGGGAGCTCTGGGGCCAACGTCCTGACTTTC | CASSWGSSGANVLTF | TRBV6-5 | . | . | TRBJ2-6
TGTGCCAGCAGCCCGAGTCCCAGCGAGCAGTTCTTC | CASSPSPSEQFF | TRBV11-3 | . | . | TRBJ2-1